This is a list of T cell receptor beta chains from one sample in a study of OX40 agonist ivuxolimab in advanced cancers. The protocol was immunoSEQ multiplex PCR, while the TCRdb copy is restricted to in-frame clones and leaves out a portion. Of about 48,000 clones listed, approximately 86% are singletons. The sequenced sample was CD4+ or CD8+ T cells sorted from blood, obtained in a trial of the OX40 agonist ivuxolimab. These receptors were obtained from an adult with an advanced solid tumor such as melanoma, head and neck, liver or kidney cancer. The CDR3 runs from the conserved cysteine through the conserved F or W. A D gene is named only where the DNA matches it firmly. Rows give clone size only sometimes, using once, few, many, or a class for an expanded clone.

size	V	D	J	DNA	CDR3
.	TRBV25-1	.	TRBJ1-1	TGTGCCAGCAGTGGGGGGGTGAGCACTGAAGCTTTCTTT	CASSGGVSTEAFF
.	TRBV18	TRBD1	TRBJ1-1	TGTGCCAGCTCAGCCACAGGGGACACTGAAGCTTTCTTT	CASSATGDTEAFF
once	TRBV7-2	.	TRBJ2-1	TGTGCCAGCAGCACCAGGGGGGCGGGGGCCACATTGGAGCAGTTCTTC	CASSTRGAGATLEQFF
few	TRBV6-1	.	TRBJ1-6	TGTGCCAGCAGGGACTATAATTCACCCCTCCACTTT	CASRDYNSPLHF
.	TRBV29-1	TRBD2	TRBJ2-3	TGCAGCGTCGCCGTAGCGGGGGCCCTAGATACGCAGTATTTT	CSVAVAGALDTQYF
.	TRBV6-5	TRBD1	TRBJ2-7	TGTGCCAGCAGTTACTCGGGACAGACCTACGAGCAGTACTTC	CASSYSGQTYEQYF
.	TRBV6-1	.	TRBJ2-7	TGTGCCAGCAGTCTAAGACAAGCCTACGAGCAGTACTTC	CASSLRQAYEQYF
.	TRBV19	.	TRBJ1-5	TGTGCCAGTAGTTTGGACAGTGTACAGCCCCAGCATTTT	CASSLDSVQPQHF
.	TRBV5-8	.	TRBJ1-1	TGTGCCAGCAGCTTGCAGCTGGAGAACACTGAAGCTTTCTTT	CASSLQLENTEAFF
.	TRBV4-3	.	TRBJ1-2	TGCGCCAGCAGCCAAGATAGTAGGGCGGGTGGCTACACCTTC	CASSQDSRAGGYTF
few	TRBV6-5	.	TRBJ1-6	TGTGCCAGCAGTTACTCGATGAAGGTGATGGGTTCACCCCTCCACTTT	CASSYSMKVMGSPLHF
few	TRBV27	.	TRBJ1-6	TGTGCCAGCAGTGAGTGGACAGACAATTCACCCCTCCACTTT	CASSEWTDNSPLHF
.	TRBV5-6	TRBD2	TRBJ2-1	TGTGCCAGCAGCGATAGCGGGGGACCTTTAAATGAGCAGTTCTTC	CASSDSGGPLNEQFF
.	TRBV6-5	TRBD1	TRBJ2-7	TGTGCCAGCAGAAAAAGACAGGGGGCGTCTAGGGAGCAGTACTTC	CASRKRQGASREQYF
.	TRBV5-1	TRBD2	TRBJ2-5	TGCGCCAGCAGTTTTTCTCTAGCGGCCACTCAAGAGACCCAGTACTTC	CASSFSLAATQETQYF
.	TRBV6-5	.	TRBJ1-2	TGTGCCAGCAGTTACGGGCGAGGCTATGGCTACACCTTC	CASSYGRGYGYTF
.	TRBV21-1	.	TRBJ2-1	TGTGCCAGCAGCAGAGGCGGGAGCAATGAGCAGTTCTTC	CASSRGGSNEQFF
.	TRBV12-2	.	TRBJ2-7	TGTGCAAGTCGCTTAGAAGGAGCGGGGGAGCAGTACTTC	CASRLEGAGEQYF
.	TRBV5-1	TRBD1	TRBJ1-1	TGCGCCAGCAGCACGGGACAGCCAACTGAAGCTTTCTTT	CASSTGQPTEAFF
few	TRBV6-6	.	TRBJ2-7	TGTGCCAGCAGTTACGGCGGGGTCGGGCTCGAGCAGTACTTC	CASSYGGVGLEQYF
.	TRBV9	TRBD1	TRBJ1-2	TGTGCCAGCAGCGTAGAAGGCAGGGGGGACTATGGCTACACCTTC	CASSVEGRGDYGYTF
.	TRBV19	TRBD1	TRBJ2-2	TGTGCCAGTAGTATACGGGGACAGGGGGCTCGGAAAAACACCGGGGAGCTGTTTTTT	CASSIRGQGARKNTGELFF
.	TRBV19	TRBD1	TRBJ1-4	TGTGCCAGTAGTCCTCGGACAGGCAATGAAAAACTGTTTTTT	CASSPRTGNEKLFF
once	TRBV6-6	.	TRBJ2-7	TGTGCCAGCAGCCCACAACAGGGTTACGAGCAGTACTTC	CASSPQQGYEQYF
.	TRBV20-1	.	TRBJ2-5	TGCAGTGCAGGGTACCAAGAGACCCAGTACTTC	CSAGYQETQYF
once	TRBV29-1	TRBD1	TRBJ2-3	TGCAGCGTTGAAGATCTTCCCGGACAGGGGGCAACAGATACGCAGTATTTT	CSVEDLPGQGATDTQYF
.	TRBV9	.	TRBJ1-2	TGTGCCAGCAGCCACCGCGGGGTCGGGGGCTACACCTTC	CASSHRGVGGYTF
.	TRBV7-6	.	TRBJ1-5	TGTGCCAGCAGCTTCGGACAGAATCAGCCCCAGCATTTT	CASSFGQNQPQHF
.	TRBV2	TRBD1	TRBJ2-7	TGTGCCAGCGGCTCGGGGACAGGGCTACTCTACGAGCAGTACTTC	CASGSGTGLLYEQYF
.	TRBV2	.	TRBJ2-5	TGTGCCAGCAGTGATCGACAGGTAACAGAGACCCAGTACTTC	CASSDRQVTETQYF
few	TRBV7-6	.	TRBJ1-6	TGTGCCAGCAGCTTAGTTCCATCCACATCTGGTCATTCACCCCTCCACTTT	CASSLVPSTSGHSPLHF
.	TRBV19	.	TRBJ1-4	TGTGCCAGTAGTATCCCAGGGGATCCTAATGAAAAACTGTTTTTT	CASSIPGDPNEKLFF
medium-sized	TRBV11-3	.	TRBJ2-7	TGTGCCAGCAGCTTAGATAGCCCCTCGAGCGAGCAGTACTTC	CASSLDSPSSEQYF
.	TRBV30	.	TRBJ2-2	TGTGCCTGGGGACTCGGTGCCGGGGAGCTGTTTTTT	CAWGLGAGELFF
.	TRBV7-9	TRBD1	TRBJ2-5	TGTGCCAGCAGCCGAGGACAGGAAGAGACCCAGTACTTC	CASSRGQEETQYF
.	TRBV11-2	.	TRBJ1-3	TGTGCCAGCAGCTTAGGCGGGATCTCTGGAAACACCATATATTTT	CASSLGGISGNTIYF
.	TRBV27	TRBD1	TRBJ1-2	TGTGCCAGCAGTCTCCTACAGGGGCGAGGTCATGGCTACACCTTC	CASSLLQGRGHGYTF
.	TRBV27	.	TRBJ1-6	TGTGCCAGCAGCACCACCCGGGACCCGGGAACCTATAATTCACCCCTCCACTTT	CASSTTRDPGTYNSPLHF
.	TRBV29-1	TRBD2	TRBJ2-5	TGCAGCGTTGGGACTAGCGGGGAGACCCAGTACTTC	CSVGTSGETQYF
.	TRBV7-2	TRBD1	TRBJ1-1	TGTGCCAGCAGCTTAGCGGCAGGGGGTGGCACTGAAGCTTTCTTT	CASSLAAGGGTEAFF
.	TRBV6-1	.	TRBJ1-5	TGTGCCAGCAGGGACCACCTTAGCAATCAGCCCCAGCATTTT	CASRDHLSNQPQHF
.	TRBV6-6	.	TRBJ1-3	TGTGCCAGCAGTCTGGGAAGGGTCTCTGGAAACACCATATATTTT	CASSLGRVSGNTIYF
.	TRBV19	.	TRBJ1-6	TGTGCCAGTAGTACAATCCGGCAGGGTAGGGATTCACCCCTCCACTTT	CASSTIRQGRDSPLHF
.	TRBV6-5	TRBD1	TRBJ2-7	TGTGCCAGCAGTCTAACCGGGACAGGAGACTACGAGCAGTACTTC	CASSLTGTGDYEQYF
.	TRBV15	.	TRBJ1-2	TGTGCCACCAGCTGGGGGGACTATGGCTACACCTTC	CATSWGDYGYTF